This entry concerns a single T cell receptor beta chain. The sample originates from a study of OX40 agonist ivuxolimab in advanced cancers. The J segment lost 4 bases and the V segment lost 7 bases, leaving 2 bases of the junction unmatched. Germline-derived CDR1 and CDR2 are SSHAT and FNYEAQ (reference sequence). CDR3 length: 14 amino acids. Assay used: immunoSEQ multiplex PCR; TCRdb lists only in-frame clones, some missing. Among fewer than 85,000 clones, more than 70% were seen once, and the ten largest hold under 9.5%. The source is an adult with an advanced solid tumor such as melanoma, head and neck, liver or kidney cancer. Sequencing used CD4+ or CD8+ T cells sorted from blood, obtained in a trial of the OX40 agonist ivuxolimab. The chain has TRBV7-7 and TRBJ2-5, with 14 bases fitting TRBD2. The CDR3 loop reads CASTTSGGGETQYF. DNA for the CDR3: TGTGCCAGCACGACTAGCGGGGGGGGAGAGACCCAGTACTTC.